The 28 T cell receptor beta chains presented below share a single source sample, sequenced in a study of CD8 T cells in Susac syndrome. The authors reverse transcribed about 0.5 to 1 ug RNA with random hexamers. TCRdb re-analysed the immunoSEQ multiplex PCR reads in MiXCR, keeping a single row per CDR3 protein. The data contain about 180,000 distinct CDR3 sequences, 94% of them singletons. Sample: CD4+ T cells from PBMCs. These receptors came from a human donor with Susac syndrome.

The rearrangement joins TRBV5-4 to TRBJ2-5; TRBD1 agrees at 7 bases. Trimming cost V 4 bases and J 5 bases; bases outside gene matches: 11. There are 15 residues in the CDR3. Germline V gene data show CDR1 as SGHNT and CDR2 as YYREEE (reference sequence). The CDR3 is CASSPPTGRGETQYF. The CDR3 region has the DNA TGTGCCAGCAGCCCCCCGACAGGGCGTGGGGAGACCCAGTACTTC.

This chain joins TRBV2 and TRBJ1-1; D gene uncertain. CDR3 size: 13 residues. Germline V CDR1 and CDR2: SNHLY, FYNNEI. The ends were cut back, 7 bases at V and 3 bases at J, with 12 bases in the middle. For the CDR3, the DNA is TGTGCCAGCAACGGACTGGGAGACACTGAAGCTTTCTTT. Residues: CASNGLGDTEAFF.

The chain couples TRBV7-6 to TRBJ1-1, with 9 bases identical to TRBD1. CDR1 is SGHVS, CDR2 FNYEAQ, per germline. The length of the CDR3 is 16 residues. Trimming at V came to 4 bases and at J to 5 bases, leaving 11 bases not matched to a gene. The CDR3 spells CASSSGQGRSGTEAFF. The CDR3 DNA follows: TGTGCCAGCAGCTCGGGACAGGGCCGTTCGGGAACTGAAGCTTTCTTT.

The genes are TRBV6-5 and TRBJ2-5, with D perhaps matching TRBD1 or TRBD2 (5 bases each). V lost 0 bases to trimming and J lost 3 bases, with 11 bases between them. Germline V CDR1 and CDR2: MNHEY, SVGAGI. This CDR3 has 15 residues. This CDR3 is CASSYSRGVKETQYF. The DNA for the CDR3 is TGTGCCAGCAGTTACTCGCGAGGGGTCAAAGAGACCCAGTACTTC.

The DNA of the CDR3 is TGTGCCAGCAGCCAAGTCAGGTTTACAGATACGCAGTATTTT. Its translation: CASSQVRFTDTQYF. The J gene is TRBJ2-3, the V gene TRBV14, with D hard to call. Trimming took off 1 base at V and 3 bases at J, with 8 bases between the two ends. This CDR3 contains 14 residues. The germline V gene encodes CDR1 SGHDN and CDR2 FVKESK.

The rearrangement uses TRBV7-2 and TRBJ1-2; the D gene is possibly TRBD1 (5 bases). Germline-derived CDR1 and CDR2 are SGHTA and FQGNSA. The CDR3 covers 14 residues. The ends were cut back, 5 bases at V and 6 bases at J, with 16 bases in the middle. The CDR3 loop reads CASSPRWGEDGYTF. CDR3 nucleotides: TGTGCCAGCAGCCCCCGTTGGGGGGAGGATGGCTACACCTTC.

V usage is TRBV7-9 and J usage is TRBJ1-3, with D maybe TRBD1 (5 bases). The germline V gene encodes CDR1 SEHNR and CDR2 FQNEAQ (reference sequence). CDR3 length equals 16 residues. V was clipped by 5 bases and J by 4 bases, with 18 bases between them. CDR3 sequence (DNA): TGTGCCAGCAGCGATTCAACAGGAGGAAGAGGAAACACCATATATTTT. Amino acid sequence: CASSDSTGGRGNTIYF.

The chain recombines TRBV6-4 with TRBJ1-6; 9 bases agree with TRBD1. Germline-derived CDR1 and CDR2 are MRHNA and SNTAGT. The V gene end was trimmed by 7 bases and the J gene end by 9 bases; junction bases not matched to a gene: 4. CDR3 length equals 13 residues. DNA for the CDR3: TGTGCCAGCAAGGGACAGGGACCTTCACCCCTCCACTTT. Residues: CASKGQGPSPLHF.

This clonotype has just a few counts. V and J are TRBV7-9 and TRBJ1-1, with D possibly matching TRBD1 (5 bases). Germline CDR1 SEHNR, CDR2 FQNEAQ (reference sequence). The CDR3 is made up of 15 amino acids. Trimming cost V 3 bases and J 3 bases, with 14 bases left between them. CDR3 loop: CASSLAGGRDTEAFF. The CDR3 DNA reads as TGTGCCAGCAGCTTGGCGGGGGGGAGGGACACTGAAGCTTTCTTT.

The J gene is TRBJ1-2, the V gene TRBV7-9; 8 bases agree with TRBD1. Trimming took 7 bases from V and 4 from J; bases not matched to a gene: 8. The CDR3 contains 14 residues. The V gene's germline CDR1 is SEHNR and CDR2 FQNEAQ (reference sequence). This CDR3 reads CASTDRGGPYGYTF. The CDR3 nucleotides read TGTGCCAGCACCGACAGGGGCGGCCCCTATGGCTACACCTTC.

V is TRBV6-1 and J is TRBJ2-2; the match to TRBD1 covers 7 bases. Losses at the gene ends were 7 bases for V and 0 bases for J; bases not matched to a gene: 11. Germline V gene sequence: CDR1 MNHNS, CDR2 SASEGT. The CDR3 consists of 17 residues. The CDR3 nucleotides read TGTGCCAGCACGCACTATTGGGACAGCGCGAACACCGGGGAGCTGTTTTTT. Its protein is CASTHYWDSANTGELFF.

The rearrangement links TRBV12-3 or TRBV12-4 to TRBJ1-2; D is unclear. CDR3 length: 13 amino acids. The V and J ends lost 1 base and 6 bases respectively, with 9 bases between them. The CDR3: CASSLGPPHGYTF. The CDR3 DNA is TGTGCCAGCAGTTTAGGCCCCCCTCATGGCTACACCTTC.

This clonotype appeared a single time. J is TRBJ1-6 and V is TRBV7-8, with a tentative D call TRBD1 (5 bases). CDR3 length: 15 residues. Germline V lookup: CDR1 SGHVS, CDR2 FQNEAQ. The V end was cut by 0 bases, the J end by 10 bases, with 13 bases between. The CDR3 nucleotides read TGTGCCAGCAGCTTAGCCCAGGGTCCTGGCTCACCCCTCCACTTT. Its protein is CASSLAQGPGSPLHF.

The chain recombines TRBV29-1 with TRBJ1-1; D perhaps matches TRBD1 (6 bases). Looked up from germline, CDR1 is SQVTM and CDR2 is ANQGSEA. The germline V and J ends were trimmed by 7 bases and 5 bases, with 17 bases remaining between them. CDR3 size: 13 residues. The DNA of the CDR3 is TGCAGCGGGTCTTCAGGGGTACGGACTGAAGCTTTCTTT. Protein sequence: CSGSSGVRTEAFF.

J is TRBJ2-2 and V is TRBV2, with 7 bases fitting TRBD1. The V and J ends lost 6 bases and 4 bases, in that order; junction bases with no gene match: 5. There are 14 residues in the CDR3. Germline V gene lookup returns CDR1 SNHLY and CDR2 FYNNEI. The CDR3 is CASRGDSFTGELFF. As DNA, the CDR3 is TGTGCCAGCAGAGGGGACAGTTTCACCGGGGAGCTGTTTTTT.

The V gene is TRBV5-1, the J gene TRBJ2-4, with D perhaps TRBD1 (6 bases). Trimming shortened V by 4 bases and J by 0 bases, and 23 bases separated the two germline ends. The CDR3 contains 19 residues. The germline V gene encodes CDR1 SGHRS and CDR2 YFSETQ. CDR3 DNA: TGCGCCAGCAGCCCAGGGCCGGACAGAACATTTCTAGCCAAAAACATTCAGTACTTC. Protein sequence: CASSPGPDRTFLAKNIQYF.

The V call is TRBV9, the J call TRBJ2-7; TRBD1 matches at 9 bases. This CDR3 region has 15 residues. The germline gives CDR1 SGDLS, CDR2 YYNGEE. V shed 4 bases, J shed 5 bases, and the junction held 10 bases outside the gene matches. CDR3 bases: TGTGCCAGCAGCCCCCGGACAGGGGAATCGGACGAGCAGTACTTC. This codes for CASSPRTGESDEQYF.

V is TRBV5-4 and J is TRBJ2-3; D ambiguous. Trimming took 3 bases from V and 0 from J, leaving 8 bases between them. Germline V CDR1 and CDR2: SGHNT, YYREEE (reference sequence). This CDR3 contains 14 residues. In DNA, the CDR3 is TGTGCCAGCAGCTCGGATTATAGCACAGATACGCAGTATTTT. This sequence encodes CASSSDYSTDTQYF.

The gene calls are TRBV5-1 and TRBJ1-1; D is unresolved. V lost 4 bases and J lost 1, with 11 bases in between. The V gene's germline CDR1 is SGHRS and CDR2 YFSETQ. The CDR3 consists of 14 residues. The DNA for the CDR3 is TGCGCCAGCAGCGAGAGCGGGAAGAACACTGAAGCTTTCTTT. Residues: CASSESGKNTEAFF. The whole variable domain, filled in from reference TRBV5-1 and TRBJ1-1, reads KAGVTQTPRYLIKTRGQQVTLSCSPISGHRSVSWYQQTPGQGLQFLFEYFSETQRNKGNFPGRFSGRQFSNSRSEMNVSTLELGDSALYLCASSESGKNTEAFFGQGTRLTVV.

The chain has TRBV3-1 and TRBJ2-1, with 7 bases fitting TRBD1. This CDR3 comprises 18 residues. The germline gives CDR1 LGHDT, CDR2 YNNKEL (reference sequence). The J segment lost 0 bases and the V segment lost 3 bases, leaving 11 bases of the junction unmatched. The CDR3 loop is CASSHRDRQLSSYNEQFF. CDR3 DNA sequence: TGTGCCAGCAGCCATCGGGACAGACAATTGAGCTCCTACAATGAGCAGTTCTTC.

J is TRBJ2-5 and V is TRBV18; D is possibly TRBD1 or TRBD2 (5 bases each). Germline V gene lookup returns CDR1 KGHSH and CDR2 LQKENI. Trimming stripped 4 bases from V and 5 bases from J, with 14 bases between. The CDR3 has 14 residues. The CDR3 region is CASSRSGHGETQYF. The CDR3 DNA sequence: TGTGCCAGCTCACGATCGGGGCACGGGGAGACCCAGTACTTC.

This clonotype showed up just once. V is TRBV30 and J is TRBJ1-1; 8 bases are a match to TRBD1. The V gene end was trimmed by 2 bases and the J gene end by 4 bases; junction bases not matched to a gene: 6. The germline gives CDR1 GTSNPN, CDR2 SVGIG (reference sequence). CDR3 length: 14 amino acids. The CDR3 spells CAWSPRGLGTEAFF. The DNA of the CDR3 is TGTGCCTGGAGTCCCAGGGGGCTGGGCACTGAAGCTTTCTTT.

V gene TRBV4-2 combines with J gene TRBJ2-7; tentative D call: TRBD1 (6 bases). Germline V lookup: CDR1 LGHNA, CDR2 YNFKEQ. There are 15 residues in the CDR3. Deletions cut 0 bases from V and 3 bases from J, with 12 bases between. The DNA for the CDR3 is TGTGCCAGCAGCCAAGATAGGCCAGGGGACTACGAGCAGTACTTC. Translation: CASSQDRPGDYEQYF.

The CDR3 loop is CASSRGRGGPYGYTF. In DNA form, the CDR3 reads TGCGCCAGCAGCCGGGGCCGGGGGGGTCCCTATGGCTACACCTTC. The V and J genes are TRBV5-1 and TRBJ1-2; D might be TRBD1 (5 bases). The CDR3 has 15 amino acids. Germline assignment: CDR1 SGHRS and CDR2 YFSETQ. Trimming took 4 bases from V and 4 from J, leaving 17 bases between them.

This chain joins TRBV7-3 and TRBJ1-5; tentatively, D is TRBD1 (5 bases). This CDR3 spans 13 amino acids. Germline V gene data show CDR1 as SGHTA and CDR2 as FQGTGA. V was shortened by 3 bases and J by 6 bases, with 9 bases between the two germline ends. The CDR3 is CASSLGDAQPQHF. The CDR3 nucleotides are TGTGCCAGCAGCTTGGGGGATGCTCAGCCCCAGCATTTT. The full variable domain, in which reference TRBV7-3 and TRBJ1-5 provide the parts outside the CDR3, is GAGVSQTPSNKVTEKGKYVELRCDPISGHTALYWYRQSLGQGPEFLIYFQGTGAADDSGLPNDRFFAVRPEGSVSTLKIQRTERGDSAVYLCASSLGDAQPQHFGDGTRLSIL.

The chain carries TRBV20-1 and TRBJ1-1; D is ambiguous. Germline-derived CDR1 and CDR2 are DFQATT and SNEGSKA (reference sequence). The CDR3 is 14 amino acids. Trimming took off 0 bases at V and 1 base at J, with 9 bases between the two ends. CDR3: CSARDQPTNTEAFF. The CDR3 DNA is TGCAGTGCTAGAGATCAACCGACGAACACTGAAGCTTTCTTT.

The chain links TRBV10-2 to TRBJ1-6; no clear D gene. The germline gives CDR1 WSHSY, CDR2 SAAADI. The CDR3 extends over 16 amino acids. Trimming took off 5 bases at V and 1 base at J, with 12 bases between the two ends. DNA of the CDR3: TGCGCCAGCAGTTTCGAGGTTGGATCCTATAATTCACCCCTCCACTTT. This sequence encodes CASSFEVGSYNSPLHF.

The rearrangement links TRBV7-9 to TRBJ2-3; TRBD2 is a possible D gene (5 bases). Germline V gene data show CDR1 as SEHNR and CDR2 as FQNEAQ (reference sequence). The ends were cut back, 2 bases at V and 4 bases at J, with 10 bases in the middle. This CDR3 has 14 residues. The CDR3 here is CASSLPGSADTQYF. Written as DNA, the CDR3 is TGTGCCAGCAGCTTACCGGGGTCGGCAGATACGCAGTATTTT.